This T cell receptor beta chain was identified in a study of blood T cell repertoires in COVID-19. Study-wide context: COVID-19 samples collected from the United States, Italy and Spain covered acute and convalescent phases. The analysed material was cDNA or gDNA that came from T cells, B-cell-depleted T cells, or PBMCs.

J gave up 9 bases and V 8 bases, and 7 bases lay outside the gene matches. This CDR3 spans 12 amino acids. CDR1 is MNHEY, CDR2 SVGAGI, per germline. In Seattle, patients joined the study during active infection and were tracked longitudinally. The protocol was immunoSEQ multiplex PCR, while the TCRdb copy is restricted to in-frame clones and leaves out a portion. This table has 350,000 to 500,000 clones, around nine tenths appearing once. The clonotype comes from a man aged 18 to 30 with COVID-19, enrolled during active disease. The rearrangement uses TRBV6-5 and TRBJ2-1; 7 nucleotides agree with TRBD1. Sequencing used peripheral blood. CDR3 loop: CASRSGGAEQFF. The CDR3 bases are TGTGCCAGCCGCTCAGGGGGAGCTGAGCAGTTCTTC.